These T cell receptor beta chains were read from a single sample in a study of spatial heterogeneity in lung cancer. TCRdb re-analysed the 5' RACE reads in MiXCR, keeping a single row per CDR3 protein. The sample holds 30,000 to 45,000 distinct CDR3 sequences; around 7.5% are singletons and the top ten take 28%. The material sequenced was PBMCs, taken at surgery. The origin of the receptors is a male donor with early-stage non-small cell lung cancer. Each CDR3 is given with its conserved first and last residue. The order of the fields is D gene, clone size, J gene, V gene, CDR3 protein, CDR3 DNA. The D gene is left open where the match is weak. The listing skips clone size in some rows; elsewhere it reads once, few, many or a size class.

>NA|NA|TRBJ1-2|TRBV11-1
CASTNPGLLGYTF
TGTGCCAGCACCAATCCAGGCCTTTTGGGCTACACCTTC
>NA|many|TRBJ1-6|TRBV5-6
CASSLVQRNSPLHF
TGTGCCAGCAGCTTGGTTCAGCGTAATTCACCCCTCCACTTT
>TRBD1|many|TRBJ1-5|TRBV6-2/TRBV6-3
CASRTGQGIGNQPQHF
TGTGCCAGCAGAACGGGACAGGGGATAGGCAATCAGCCCCAGCATTTT
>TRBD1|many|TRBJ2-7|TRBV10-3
CAIMRGQGADEQYF
TGTGCCATTATGCGCGGACAGGGGGCGGACGAGCAGTACTTC
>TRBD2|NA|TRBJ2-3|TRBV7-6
CASSSRLAGSGYTQYF
TGTGCCAGCAGTTCCAGACTAGCAGGGTCAGGGTATACGCAGTATTTT
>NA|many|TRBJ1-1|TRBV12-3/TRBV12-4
CASSLSEYTEAFF
TGTGCCAGCAGTTTATCTGAGTACACTGAAGCTTTCTTT
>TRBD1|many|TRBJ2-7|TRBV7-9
CASSLGPGQGAGDEQYF
TGTGCCAGCAGCTTAGGACCGGGACAGGGGGCAGGTGACGAGCAGTACTTC
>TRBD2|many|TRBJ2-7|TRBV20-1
CSARGGLAVSYEQYF
TGCAGTGCTAGGGGAGGACTAGCGGTTTCCTACGAGCAGTACTTC
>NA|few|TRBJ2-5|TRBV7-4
CASSLAGAEVETQYF
TGTGCCAGCAGCTTAGCGGGGGCTGAGGTGGAGACCCAGTACTTC
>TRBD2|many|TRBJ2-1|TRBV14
CASSGLAGSYNEQFF
TGTGCCAGTTCTGGGCTAGCGGGATCCTACAATGAGCAGTTCTTC
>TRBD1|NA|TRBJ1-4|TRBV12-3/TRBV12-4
CASSRQGGNEKLFF
TGTGCCAGCAGCAGACAGGGGGGTAATGAAAAACTGTTTTTT
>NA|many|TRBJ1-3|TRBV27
CASSLRRASGNTIYF
TGTGCCAGCAGTCTCCGACGGGCCTCTGGAAACACCATATATTTT
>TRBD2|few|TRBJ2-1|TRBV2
CASIGSGSSHEQFF
TGTGCCAGCATTGGTAGCGGGAGTTCCCATGAGCAGTTCTTC
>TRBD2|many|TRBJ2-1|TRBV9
CASSQDTPGLAGKLSLNEQFF
TGTGCCAGCAGCCAGGACACTCCGGGACTAGCGGGGAAGCTGTCGTTGAATGAGCAGTTCTTC
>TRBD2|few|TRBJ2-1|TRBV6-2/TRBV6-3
CASTQGLAGDNEQFF
TGTGCCAGCACCCAGGGACTAGCGGGAGATAATGAGCAGTTCTTC
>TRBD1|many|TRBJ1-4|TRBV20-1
CSATGTGREKLFF
TGCAGTGCAACCGGGACAGGGAGGGAAAAACTGTTTTTT
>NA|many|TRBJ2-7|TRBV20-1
CSARDSAGNSYEQYF
TGCAGTGCTAGAGATTCCGCGGGGAACTCCTACGAGCAGTACTTC
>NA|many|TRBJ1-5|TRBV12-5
CASGFYQPQHF
TGTGCTAGTGGTTTCTATCAGCCCCAGCATTTT
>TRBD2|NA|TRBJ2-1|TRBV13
CASSPPGAGRYNEQFF
TGTGCCAGCAGCCCCCCAGGAGCGGGACGTTACAATGAGCAGTTCTTC
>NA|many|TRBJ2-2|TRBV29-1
CSVRRDTGELFF
TGCAGCGTCCGACGTGACACCGGGGAGCTGTTTTTT
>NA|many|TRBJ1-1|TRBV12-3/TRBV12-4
CASSRTAPPNTEAFF
TGTGCCAGCAGTAGGACAGCACCTCCGAACACTGAAGCTTTCTTT
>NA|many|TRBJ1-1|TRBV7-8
CASSFRQGGDTEAFF
TGTGCCAGCAGCTTTAGGCAGGGAGGGGACACTGAAGCTTTCTTT
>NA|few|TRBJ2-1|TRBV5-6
CASSPQFLGMDNEQFF
TGTGCCAGCAGCCCCCAGTTCCTGGGCATGGACAATGAGCAGTTCTTC
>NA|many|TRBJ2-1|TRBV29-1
CSSVGSVNLSYNEQFF
TGCAGCTCGGTAGGATCCGTAAATTTATCCTACAATGAGCAGTTCTTC
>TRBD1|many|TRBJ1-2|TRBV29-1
CSAHLTGDQGYTF
TGCAGCGCCCACTTGACAGGGGATCAGGGCTACACCTTC
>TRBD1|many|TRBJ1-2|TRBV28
CASSSGQGPLSGYTF
TGTGCCAGCAGTTCTGGACAGGGGCCCTTAAGTGGCTACACCTTC
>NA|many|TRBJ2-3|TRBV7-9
CASSLTDTQYF
TGTGCCAGCAGCTTAACAGATACGCAGTATTTT
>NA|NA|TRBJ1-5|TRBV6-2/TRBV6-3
CASSLTGINQPQHF
TGTGCCAGCAGTTTAACAGGGATCAATCAGCCCCAGCATTTT
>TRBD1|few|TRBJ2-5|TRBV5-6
CASSTRDRGTNNQYF
TGTGCCAGCAGCACCCGGGACAGGGGGACTAACAACCAGTACTTC
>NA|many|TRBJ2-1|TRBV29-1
CSGAPGTHLNEQFF
TGCAGCGGCGCCCCCGGGACGCATCTCAATGAGCAGTTCTTC
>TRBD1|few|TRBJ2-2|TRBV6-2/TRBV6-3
CASSSYRGRGTGELFF
TGTGCCAGCAGTTCCTACAGGGGGCGCGGCACCGGGGAGCTGTTTTTT
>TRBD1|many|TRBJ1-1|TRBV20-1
CSATPGGTEAFF
TGCAGTGCTACCCCAGGGGGAACTGAAGCTTTCTTT
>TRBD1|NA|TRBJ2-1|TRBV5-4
CASSFFSGTGGLIGRNEQFF
TGTGCCAGCAGCTTCTTCTCCGGGACAGGGGGTCTAATCGGGAGGAATGAGCAGTTCTTC
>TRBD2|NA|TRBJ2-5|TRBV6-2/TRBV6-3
CASSYRKTSGIVETQYF
TGTGCCAGCAGTTACCGCAAGACTAGCGGGATTGTAGAGACCCAGTACTTC
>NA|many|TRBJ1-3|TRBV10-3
CAISESPGKTGNTIYF
TGTGCCATCAGTGAGTCCCCAGGGAAGACCGGAAACACCATATATTTT
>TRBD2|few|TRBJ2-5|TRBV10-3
CAIRAGTSGETQYF
TGTGCCATCCGTGCCGGGACTAGCGGCGAGACCCAGTACTTC
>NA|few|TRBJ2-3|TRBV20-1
CSANLDRGPSGDSTDTQYF
TGCAGTGCGAACTTAGACAGGGGGCCTAGCGGGGATAGCACAGATACGCAGTATTTT
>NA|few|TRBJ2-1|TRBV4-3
CASSRDQLTWGGEQFF
TGCGCCAGCAGCCGGGACCAGCTGACCTGGGGCGGTGAGCAGTTCTTC
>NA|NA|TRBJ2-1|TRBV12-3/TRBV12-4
CASSATRTLTGKQFF
TGTGCCAGCAGTGCGACTAGGACACTAACGGGGAAGCAGTTCTTC
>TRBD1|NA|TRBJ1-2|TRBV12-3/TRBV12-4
CASSRMTGGIGYTF
TGTGCCAGCAGTCGGATGACAGGGGGTATTGGCTACACCTTC
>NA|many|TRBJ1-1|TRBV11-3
CASSPIAPGMRPKMNTEAFF
TGTGCCAGCAGCCCGATTGCCCCAGGGATGCGCCCTAAAATGAACACTGAAGCTTTCTTT
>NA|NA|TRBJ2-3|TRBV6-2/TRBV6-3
CASSYRFSARTDTQYF
TGTGCCAGCAGTTACAGATTCTCGGCACGCACAGATACGCAGTATTTT
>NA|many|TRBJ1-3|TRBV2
CASSEFTGNTIYF
TGTGCCAGCAGTGAATTTACTGGAAACACCATATATTTT
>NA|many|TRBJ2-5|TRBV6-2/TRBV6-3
CASSGATGLETQYF
TGTGCCAGCAGTGGAGCTACAGGGTTAGAGACCCAGTACTTC
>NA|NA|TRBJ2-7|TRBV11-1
CASSRIGGTASYEQYF
TGTGCCAGCAGCCGCATAGGCGGGACAGCATCCTACGAGCAGTACTTC
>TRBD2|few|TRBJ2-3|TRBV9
CASSIRTSGTSPVSDTQYF
TGTGCCAGCAGTATAAGGACTAGCGGGACCAGCCCAGTCTCAGATACGCAGTATTTT
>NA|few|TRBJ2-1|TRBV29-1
CSVDTVNEQFF
TGCAGCGTTGATACGGTCAATGAGCAGTTCTTC
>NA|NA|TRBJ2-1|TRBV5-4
CASSGGGHRDEQFF
TGTGCCAGCAGCGGAGGGGGCCACAGAGATGAGCAGTTCTTC
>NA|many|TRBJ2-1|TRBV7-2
CASSPRWDPGRNEQFF
TGTGCCAGCAGCCCGCGATGGGACCCGGGGCGCAATGAGCAGTTCTTC
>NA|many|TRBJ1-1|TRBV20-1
CSVPSGGTEAFF
TGCAGTGTCCCAAGCGGTGGTACTGAAGCTTTCTTT
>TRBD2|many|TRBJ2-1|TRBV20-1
CSASSSTSGRYEQFF
TGCAGTGCTAGTAGTAGTACTAGCGGGAGATATGAGCAGTTCTTC
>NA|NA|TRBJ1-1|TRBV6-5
CASGRNTEAFF
TGTGCCAGCGGGAGGAACACTGAAGCTTTCTTT
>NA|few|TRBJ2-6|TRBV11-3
CASSLYISSGANVLTF
TGTGCCAGCAGCTTATACATCTCCTCTGGGGCCAACGTCCTGACTTTC
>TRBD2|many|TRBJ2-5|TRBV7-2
CASSFLAGEPETQYF
TGTGCCAGCAGCTTCCTAGCGGGAGAGCCGGAGACCCAGTACTTC
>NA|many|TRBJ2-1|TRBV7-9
CASSSIRTLKRNEQFF
TGTGCCAGCAGCTCCATCAGGACCCTCAAACGGAATGAGCAGTTCTTC
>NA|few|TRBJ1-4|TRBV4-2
CASSQEARPTNEKLFF
TGTGCCAGCAGCCAAGAGGCTAGACCGACTAATGAAAAACTGTTTTTT
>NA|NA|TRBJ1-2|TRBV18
CASSPRPGGDGYTF
TGTGCCAGCTCACCACGACCGGGAGGCGATGGCTACACCTTC